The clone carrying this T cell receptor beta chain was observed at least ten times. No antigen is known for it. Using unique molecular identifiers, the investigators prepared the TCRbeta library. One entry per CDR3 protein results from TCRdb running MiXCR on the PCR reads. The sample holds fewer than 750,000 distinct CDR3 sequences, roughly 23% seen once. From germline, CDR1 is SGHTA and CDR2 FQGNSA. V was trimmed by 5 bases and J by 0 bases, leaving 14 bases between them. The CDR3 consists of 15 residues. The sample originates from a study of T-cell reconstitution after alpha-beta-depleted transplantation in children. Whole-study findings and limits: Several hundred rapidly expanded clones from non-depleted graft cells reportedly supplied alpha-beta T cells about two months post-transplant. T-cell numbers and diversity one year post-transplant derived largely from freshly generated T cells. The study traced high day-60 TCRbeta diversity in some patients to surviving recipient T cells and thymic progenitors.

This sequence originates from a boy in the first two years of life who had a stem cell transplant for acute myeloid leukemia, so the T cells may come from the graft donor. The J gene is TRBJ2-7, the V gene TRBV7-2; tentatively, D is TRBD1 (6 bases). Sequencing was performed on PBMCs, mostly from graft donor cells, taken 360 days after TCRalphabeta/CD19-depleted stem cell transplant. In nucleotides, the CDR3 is TGTGCCAGCAGCCCCACAGGACAGAGCTCCTACGAGCAGTACTTC. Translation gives CASSPTGQSSYEQYF.